This T cell receptor beta chain stems from a study of blood T cell repertoires in COVID-19. About the research overall: The origin of the acute and convalescent COVID-19 samples was the United States, Italy and Spain. From T cells, B-cell-depleted T cells, or PBMCs came the material, which was cDNA or gDNA.

In the original workflow: Estimation of nucleated cell counts was performed using reference gene primer amplification. Produced via immunoSEQ multiplex PCR; TCRdb's table is partial and in-frame only. V and J calls and clone size are as listed in that table; D and trimming were resolved from the DNA. This sample has 150,000 to 200,000 clones; about 82% occur once, and the top ten carry roughly 5%. V was pared by 5 bases and J by 5 bases, with 6 bases of the junction left unmatched. Germline assignment: CDR1 SGHTA and CDR2 FQGNSA. CDR3 length: 14 amino acids. The sequenced sample was peripheral blood. The TCR sequence derives from a woman in her 30s with acute or convalescent COVID-19. The genes are TRBV7-2 and TRBJ1-3, with TRBD1 matching 7 bases. CDR3 residues: CASSPTGTRNTIYF. The DNA for the CDR3 is TGTGCCAGCAGCCCGACAGGGACAAGAAACACCATATATTTT.